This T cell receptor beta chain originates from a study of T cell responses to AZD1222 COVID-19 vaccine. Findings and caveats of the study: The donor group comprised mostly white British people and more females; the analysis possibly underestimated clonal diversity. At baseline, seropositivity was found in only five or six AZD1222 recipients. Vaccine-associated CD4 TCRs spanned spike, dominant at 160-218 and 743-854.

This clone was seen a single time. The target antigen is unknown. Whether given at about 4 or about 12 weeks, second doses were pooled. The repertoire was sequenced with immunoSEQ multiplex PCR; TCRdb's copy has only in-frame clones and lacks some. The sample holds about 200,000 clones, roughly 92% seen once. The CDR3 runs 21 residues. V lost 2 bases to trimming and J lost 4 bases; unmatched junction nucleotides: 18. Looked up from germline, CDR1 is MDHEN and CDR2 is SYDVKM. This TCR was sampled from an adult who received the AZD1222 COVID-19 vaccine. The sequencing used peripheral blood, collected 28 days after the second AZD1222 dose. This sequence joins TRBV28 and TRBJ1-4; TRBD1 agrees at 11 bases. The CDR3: CASSLVGQGAINVELNEKLFF. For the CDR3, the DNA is TGTGCCAGCAGTTTAGTAGGACAGGGGGCAATTAATGTAGAACTTAATGAAAAACTGTTTTTT.